These 11 T cell receptor beta chains were all obtained from the same sample, sequenced in a study of CD4 and CD8 cells across lung adenocarcinoma regions. In TCRdb, the PCR reads were re-called with MiXCR into one record per CDR3 protein. The sample contains roughly 10,000 distinct CDR3 sequences, approximately 50% of which appear only once. The sample consisted of CD4+ T cells from the margin of a lung tumor. Receptors originate from a male donor with lung adenocarcinoma. The CD4 and CD8 labels of this study may be unreliable.

V is TRBV4-1 and J is TRBJ2-5; TRBD1 agrees at 7 bases. The end of the DNA is better explained by TRBJ2-7, so the J call may be wrong. CDR3 length equals 14 residues. Germline CDR1 reads MGHRA; CDR2 reads YSYEKL. The CDR3 DNA is TGCGCCAGCAGCCGCGTTGCAACAGGGGACGAGCAGTACTTC. Amino acids: CASSRVATGDEQYF.

The V gene is TRBV6-1, the J gene TRBJ2-1; no clear D gene. CDR1 and CDR2 from the germline V gene are MNHNS and SASEGT. V shed 8 bases and J shed 1 base, with 6 bases lying between them. This CDR3 is built from 12 residues. In nucleotides, the CDR3 is TGTGCCAGCGTGGCGTCCTACAATGAGCAGTTCTTC. Protein sequence: CASVASYNEQFF.

This clonotype was counted at least ten times. The chain is built from TRBV6-1 and TRBJ2-5, with D possibly matching TRBD1 (6 bases). This CDR3 is built from 15 residues. Deletions cut 2 bases from V and 7 bases from J, with 17 bases between. Per germline, CDR1 MNHNS and CDR2 SASEGT. The CDR3 DNA sequence: TGTGCCAGCAGTGAATATTTGACTTTAGGGGGGACCCAGTACTTC. This codes for CASSEYLTLGGTQYF.

V gene TRBV6-1 combines with J gene TRBJ1-1; D ambiguous. Trimming removed 6 bases from V and 4 bases from J, with 15 bases in between. CDR3 length: 14 amino acids. CDR1 and CDR2 from the germline V gene are MNHNS and SASEGT. CDR3 residues: CASSIEGTGTEAFF. The CDR3 bases are TGTGCCAGCAGCATCGAGGGAACGGGCACTGAAGCTTTCTTT.

This chain connects TRBV6-5 to TRBJ2-1, with a possible D match to TRBD1 (6 bases). The DNA end favors TRBJ2-7, so the J call may be wrong. Germline-derived CDR1 and CDR2 are MNHEY and SVGAGI. The CDR3 is 14 residues long. Written as DNA, the CDR3 is TGTGCCAGCAGTACCCGACAGGCAGCCTACGAGCAGTACTTC. Translating it yields CASSTRQAAYEQYF.

This clonotype is classed as medium-sized. The V gene is TRBV24-1, the J gene TRBJ2-1, with 10 bases fitting TRBD2. Germline V gene lookup returns CDR1 KGHDR and CDR2 SFDVKD. The length of the CDR3 is 16 residues. J lost 5 bases, V lost 4 bases, and 7 bases had no gene match. The CDR3 region is CATSDQTSGRNNEQFF. The CDR3 nucleotides are TGTGCCACCAGTGACCAGACTAGCGGGCGAAACAATGAGCAGTTCTTC.

This clonotype was picked up many times. The J gene is TRBJ1-4, the V gene TRBV7-6; D call uncertain. The CDR3 loop spans 15 amino acids. Trimming cost V 1 base and J 4 bases, with 10 bases left between them. Germline V CDR1 and CDR2: SGHVS, FNYEAQ. CDR3 bases: TGTGCCAGCAGCTTAGAACCTATGATTAATGAAAAACTGTTTTTT. It translates to CASSLEPMINEKLFF.

The chain has TRBV10-2 and TRBJ2-5; D not certain. This CDR3 spans 13 amino acids. Deletions cut 3 bases from V and 0 bases from J, with 5 bases between. Germline CDR1 WSHSY, CDR2 SAAADI. The CDR3 is CASSDVYQETQYF. The CDR3, as DNA: TGCGCCAGCAGTGACGTCTACCAAGAGACCCAGTACTTC.

The DNA of the CDR3 is TGTGCCAGCAGTTACTCGGGACCCCCCCCAGATACGCAGTATTTT. This codes for CASSYSGPPPDTQYF. This chain links TRBV6-5 with TRBJ2-3, with D possibly called TRBD1 or TRBD2 (5 bases each). CDR1 and CDR2 (germline): MNHEY, SVGAGI. Trimming pared 0 bases from V and 4 bases from J, leaving 11 bases between. CDR3 length: 15 residues.

This clonotype was detected a few times. The rearrangement joins TRBV7-9 to TRBJ1-6, with D hard to call. The CDR3 contains 14 residues. Germline V gene lookup returns CDR1 SEHNR and CDR2 FQNEAQ (reference sequence). Trimming took 7 bases from V and 10 from J, leaving 17 bases between them. CDR3 loop: CASTATGSGSPLHF. CDR3 DNA sequence: TGTGCCAGCACCGCAACCGGGTCCGGCTCACCCCTCCACTTT.

This clonotype was seen at least ten times. The genes are TRBV6-1 and TRBJ1-6, with D unclear. The germline CDR1 and CDR2 sequences are MNHNS and SASEGT. This CDR3 is 15 amino acids long. With 6 bases removed from V and 7 bases from J, the gap between germline ends came to 16 bases. CDR3 region: CASRISLRVNSPLHF. The CDR3 nucleotides read TGTGCCAGCAGAATCAGTCTCCGGGTAAATTCACCCCTCCACTTT.